This T cell receptor (beta chain) was retrieved from a study of blood T cell repertoires in COVID-19 (TCRdb year 2020). About the investigation overall: Samples from collaborators originated in the United States, Italy and Spain and spanned both the acute and convalescent phases of COVID-19. The repertoires were made available in a free public database intended to serve as a resource for research on the immune response to SARS-CoV-2. Where available, HLA class I and class II types were obtained from metadata supplied by the sample provider rather than from assay-based typing. The dataset comprised deeply sampled blood TCRbeta repertoires from subjects exposed to, actively infected with, or recovered from COVID-19. The material from the prospective study consisted of cDNA or gDNA derived from T cells, B-cell-depleted T cells, or PBMCs. Samples came from the ongoing ImmuneRACE study (first 160 participants) plus 1,254 subjects from 6 global collaborators. Sample metadata almost always included a de-identified subject ID, COVID-19 status, age in years and sex.

Overall study outcomes, separate from this receptor: How much clinical and demographic metadata was included differed by source and by participant, and the metadata was provided uncurated.

TCRbeta CDR3 regions were amplified from genomic DNA by means of the immunoSEQ Assay, a bias-controlled multiplex PCR. In the paper's pipeline: The number of nucleated cells in each sample was estimated from the amplification of reference gene primers within the assay. Sequence reads were collapsed and filtered to measure the absolute abundance of every unique TCRbeta CDR3 rearrangement. For each sample, productive Simpson clonality was calculated by taking the square root of Simpson's diversity index across productive rearrangements. This is the immuneACCESS table as TCRdb keeps it, with only in-frame sequences that have V and J called. A part of the clones is gone; compared with another copy, unresolved V genes explain less than half, and the rest is unexplained. That table gives V, J and clone size, and the DNA gave D and trimming. For this sample there are some 41,000 clones; approximately 86% appear just once. The top ten clones comprise under 5.5% of the sample.

The CDR3 goes from the cysteine to the phenylalanine over 11 residues. The CDR3 DNA has 33 bases and is translated from base 1. The junction shows trimming of 2 bases on V and 11 bases on J, plus 10 bases between the germline ends. CDR1 and CDR2, per the germline V gene (reference sequence), are GTSNPN and SVGIG. Collaborating institutions collected whole blood in K2EDTA tubes following their own protocols. For TCRbeta analysis, collaborators shipped samples as frozen whole blood, isolated PBMCs, or DNA extracted from either of those sample types. Regarding this clone: Its antigen is not yet known. Nothing much larger sits one base from this clone, and base qualities are not available.

Sequenced sample: peripheral blood. This sequence uses TRBV30 and TRBJ1-5; TRBD1 is perhaps the D gene, given 6 matching bases. The receptor was derived from a man in his forties or fifties with active COVID-19. The DNA sequence reads TGTGCCTGGAGTCTGGACAGAACCCAGCATTTT. Translated, this is CAWSLDRTQHF.